This T cell receptor beta chain was captured by sequencing in a study of cytomegalovirus exposure and HLA in healthy donors. Use of 60 Vbeta and 13 Jbeta primers characterized the PCR. Using immunoSEQ multiplex PCR, the repertoire was profiled, and TCRdb retains in-frame clones only, with some absent. This sample has about 180,000 clones, with over 80% found just once. Study-level findings and limits: Rarity held for most TCR sequences, but there were some public TCRs that occurred in many donors. Reportedly, a later analysis found an Asian-associated ancestry cluster had fewer N-insertions than the roughly 700-donor mean.

V lost 0 bases, J lost 0 bases, and 9 bases lay in between. The CDR3 is 16 amino acids. Germline CDR1 and CDR2: ENHRY and SYGVKD. The sample holds one count of this clone. Its antigen is not identified. The rearrangement joins TRBV10-3 to TRBJ2-1; weak D call: TRBD2 (5 bases). What was sequenced was PBMCs. This clonotype originated in a girl aged 5-17 years in good health and CMV-seropositive. This chain's CDR3 is CAISESIAISYNEQFF. The CDR3 region has the DNA TGTGCCATCAGTGAGTCGATAGCGATCTCCTACAATGAGCAGTTCTTC.